A single sample gave rise to the 2 T cell receptor beta chains below, sequenced in a study of T cell clonality in common variable immunodeficiency. Antigen specificity for these receptors is unknown. Clones were sequenced by immunoSEQ multiplex PCR, and TCRdb holds only the in-frame ones, with some missing. The sample contains around 30,000 clones, none occurring once; around 30% lies in the top ten. Study results and caveats: Common variable immunodeficiency TCR beta sequences reportedly had fewer deletions and N-nucleotide insertions.

The source material was peripheral blood mononuclear cells. These receptors originate from a human donor with common variable immunodeficiency.

Details on this clone: The read is 3 residues too short to cover the CDR3 end, so that end is filled in from the germline J gene. The chain recombines TRBV5-1 with TRBJ2-1; 7 bases map to TRBD2. This CDR3 comprises 14 residues. Germline CDR1 SGHRS, CDR2 YFSETQ. The V and J ends lost 7 bases and 5 bases, in that order; junction bases with no gene match: 9. Partial CDR3 DNA: TGCGCCAGCGCACCTGGGAGGGGCCACAATGAG. This encodes CASAPGRGHNE. The entire CDR3 protein is CASAPGRGHNEQFF. The full variable domain, its missing parts supplied by reference TRBV5-1 and TRBJ2-1, is KAGVTQTPRYLIKTRGQQVTLSCSPISGHRSVSWYQQTPGQGLQFLFEYFSETQRNKGNFPGRFSGRQFSNSRSEMNVSTLELGDSALYLCASAPGRGHNEQFFGPGTRLTVL.

This clone occurred a few times. The DNA ends 3 residues before the CDR3 does, and the rest of the CDR3 is filled in from the germline J gene. The chain uses TRBV6-2 or TRBV6-3 and TRBJ1-3; weak D call: TRBD1 (6 bases). Trimming pared 6 bases from V and 2 bases from J, leaving 20 bases between. CDR3 size: 17 residues. The germline V gene encodes CDR1 MNHEY and CDR2 SVGEGT. Partial CDR3 DNA: TGTGCCAGCAGCGGAGCTTCGGGGGGGCTCACTGGAAACACC. Its protein product is CASSGASGGLTGNT. The CDR3 in full is CASSGASGGLTGNTIYF.